Following are 27 T cell receptor beta chains from one sample sequenced in a study of radiotherapy plus CTLA-4 blockade in lung cancer. Generated by immunoSEQ multiplex PCR, the TCRdb table keeps only in-frame clones and is missing some. In the table there are about 120,000 clones, 85% to 90% of which are singletons. The material was peripheral blood, obtained from a patient treated with radiotherapy plus ipilimumab. The source is a human donor with non-small cell lung cancer that progressed on radiotherapy plus ipilimumab.

The chain joins TRBV29-1 to TRBJ2-4; 11 positions agree with TRBD1. The germline V gene has CDR1 SQVTM and CDR2 ANQGSEA. J was trimmed by 10 bases and V by 2 bases; bases with no gene match: 10. The CDR3 consists of 15 residues. CDR3 sequence (DNA): TGCAGCGTTGAACAATCCGGGACAGGGGGTGAGATTCAGTACTTC. Translation gives CSVEQSGTGGEIQYF. The full variable domain, in which reference TRBV29-1 and TRBJ2-4 provide the parts outside the CDR3, is SAVISQKPSRDICQRGTSLTIQCQVDSQVTMMFWYRQQPGQSLTLIATANQGSEATYESGFVIDKFPISRPNLTFSTLTVSNMSPEDSSIYLCSVEQSGTGGEIQYFGAGTRLSVL.

The chain links TRBV2 to TRBJ1-1; 7 bases line up with TRBD1. Germline V lookup: CDR1 SNHLY, CDR2 FYNNEI. V shed 5 bases and J 4 bases; nucleotides not matched to a gene: 4. There are 13 residues in the CDR3. DNA for the CDR3: TGTGCCAGCAGTTACAACAGGGGCACTGAAGCTTTCTTT. Translated, it gives CASSYNRGTEAFF.

This chain connects TRBV19 to TRBJ2-7, with 7 nucleotides matching TRBD2. The CDR3 is made up of 17 amino acids. From germline, CDR1 is LNHDA and CDR2 SQIVND (reference sequence). J was trimmed by 3 bases and V by 3 bases; bases with no gene match: 14. The CDR3 DNA is TGTGCCAGTAGTATGGTTCAGGCGGGAGCGTTGTTCTACGAGCAGTACTTC. The encoded protein is CASSMVQAGALFYEQYF.

The chain employs TRBV4-1 and TRBJ2-4; D uncertain. Germline CDR1 MGHRA, CDR2 YSYEKL. Trimming shortened V by 2 bases and J by 0 bases, and 14 bases separated the two germline ends. The CDR3 contains 17 residues. The DNA of the CDR3 is TGCGCCAGCAGCCAACATGGGGTCACCCTAGCCAAAAACATTCAGTACTTC. Its protein product is CASSQHGVTLAKNIQYF.

The chain uses TRBV2 and TRBJ2-1, with a weak D call TRBD2 (5 bases). Germline assignment: CDR1 SNHLY and CDR2 FYNNEI. The length of the CDR3 is 17 residues. V dropped 4 bases and J dropped 2 bases, with 18 bases sitting between them. The CDR3 sequence: CASSGETLAGPYNEQFF. CDR3 nucleotides: TGTGCCAGCAGTGGGGAAACTCTAGCCGGACCCTACAATGAGCAGTTCTTC.

The chain couples TRBV9 to TRBJ1-4; the match to TRBD1 covers 7 bases. The CDR3 contains 18 residues. The trim removed 4 bases at V and 6 bases at J, leaving 18 bases unmatched. CDR1 is SGDLS, CDR2 YYNGEE, per germline. CDR3 nucleotide sequence: TGTGCCAGCAGCCCTCGGACAGGTCAAGGAAGTAGAGATGAAAAACTGTTTTTT. Translating gives CASSPRTGQGSRDEKLFF.

CDR3 residues: CACRFGNTIYF. CDR3 coding DNA: TGTGCCTGTCGTTTTGGAAACACCATATATTTT. V gene TRBV30 combines with J gene TRBJ1-3; unclear D gene. Germline CDR1 and CDR2: GTSNPN and SVGIG (reference sequence). The length of the CDR3 is 11 residues. V dropped 6 bases and J dropped 3 bases, with 6 bases sitting between them.

The gene calls are TRBV6-5 and TRBJ1-1; no reliable D call. Germline loops: CDR1 MNHEY, CDR2 SVGAGI. This CDR3 is 14 amino acids long. Trimming took 5 bases from V and 0 from J, leaving 10 bases between them. The CDR3 loop reads CASSRAGLNTEAFF. CDR3 nucleotides: TGTGCCAGCAGTCGAGCAGGTTTGAACACTGAAGCTTTCTTT.

The chain carries TRBV4-1 and TRBJ1-5; D unresolved. Germline CDR1 is MGHRA and CDR2 is YSYEKL. The CDR3 is 15 amino acids. The germline V and J ends were trimmed by 5 bases and 0 bases, with 11 bases remaining between them. The CDR3 here is CASSVTDFSNQPQHF. Here the CDR3 DNA reads TGCGCCAGCAGCGTAACAGATTTTAGCAATCAGCCCCAGCATTTT.

This clone was counted once. One end of the junction is discordant with germline, which a read error may explain. The gene calls are TRBV11-3 and TRBJ1-2, with 7 bases that match TRBD1. CDR1 SGHNT and CDR2 YENEEA come from the germline V gene. The CDR3 is 13 residues long. The CDR3 DNA is TGTGCCAGCAGCCTAGACAGGGACTATGGCTACACCTTC. The encoded protein is CASSLDRDYGYTF. Full variable domain (rest looked up from reference TRBV11-3 and TRBJ1-2): EAGVVQSPRYKIIEKKQPVAFWCNPISGHNTLYWYLQNLGQGPELLIRYENEEAVDDSQLPKDRFSAERLKGVDSTLKIQPAELGDSAVYLCASSLDRDYGYTFGSGTRLTVV.

This clone has a handful of counts. J is TRBJ2-1 and V is TRBV19, with 9 bases aligning to TRBD2. The CDR3 extends over 14 amino acids. CDR1 and CDR2 (germline): LNHDA, SQIVND (reference sequence). The V and J ends lost 5 bases and 8 bases, in that order; junction bases with no gene match: 7. The CDR3 region is CASSGGRAFDEQFF. CDR3 bases: TGTGCCAGTAGTGGCGGGAGGGCCTTCGATGAGCAGTTCTTC.

The genes are TRBV20-1 and TRBJ2-1, with D unresolved. Germline values: CDR1 DFQATT, CDR2 SNEGSKA (reference sequence). Between the trimmed V and J ends, which lost 3 bases and 8 bases, there was a span of 8 bases. The CDR3 is 11 residues long. DNA of the CDR3: TGCAGTGCTAGGCGTACGGATGAGCAGTTCTTC. Its protein product is CSARRTDEQFF.

This chain joins TRBV14 and TRBJ1-1, with unresolved D. The CDR3 length is 15 residues. The V gene's germline CDR1 is SGHDN and CDR2 FVKESK. The V end lost 4 bases, the J end lost 3 bases, and 15 bases lay between the germline ends. The CDR3 coding sequence is TGTGCCAGCAGCCTTAGATCCGGTGGAGACACTGAAGCTTTCTTT. It is translated as CASSLRSGGDTEAFF. Drawing the rest from reference TRBV14 and TRBJ1-1, the complete variable domain is EAGVTQFPSHSVIEKGQTVTLRCDPISGHDNLYWYRRVMGKEIKFLLHFVKESKQDESGMPNNRFLAERTGGTYSTLKVQPAELEDSGVYFCASSLRSGGDTEAFFGQGTRLTVV.

This clone occurred a few times. This rearrangement joins TRBV5-1 to TRBJ1-4, with 7 bases matching TRBD1. CDR3 length equals 14 residues. Germline CDR1 SGHRS, CDR2 YFSETQ. After removal of 4 bases from V and 5 bases from J, the junction contained 5 bases not matched to a gene. The CDR3 is CASSTTGVNEKLFF. In DNA, the CDR3 is TGCGCCAGCAGCACAACAGGGGTGAATGAAAAACTGTTTTTT.

This chain joins TRBV27 and TRBJ2-3, with 7 nucleotides matching TRBD1. V gave up 5 bases and J gave up 4 bases; unmatched junction bases: 12. CDR3 length: 16 residues. Germline-derived CDR1 and CDR2 are MNHEY and SMNVEV (reference sequence). The chain's CDR3 is CASSPGGPLFSDTQYF. CDR3 DNA: TGTGCCAGCAGTCCAGGGGGACCCCTGTTCTCAGATACGCAGTATTTT.

The V and J genes are TRBV6-6 and TRBJ2-7; the match to TRBD2 covers 8 bases. Trimming removed 6 bases from V and 2 bases from J; junction bases left unmatched: 6. This CDR3 is built from 14 residues. Germline V lookup: CDR1 MNHNY, CDR2 SVGAGI (reference sequence). The DNA of the CDR3 is TGTGCCAGCAGGGGTAGCGGGAAACCCTACGAGCAGTACTTC. Its protein product is CASRGSGKPYEQYF.

For the CDR3, the DNA is TGTGCCAGCAGCTCAATGGTGGGGGGGGTTTCCTACGAGCAGTACTTC. Protein product: CASSSMVGGVSYEQYF. This rearrangement joins TRBV5-4 to TRBJ2-7, with 7 bases fitting TRBD2. Germline trimming cut 3 bases from V and 1 base from J; bases unmatched to any gene: 10. The CDR3 has 16 residues. CDR1 is SGHNT and CDR2 is YYREEE in the germline V gene (reference sequence).

V is TRBV29-1 and J is TRBJ2-5; D is uncertain. Trimming shortened V by 4 bases and J by 2 bases, and 8 bases separated the two germline ends. The CDR3 contains 12 residues. Germline V gene sequence: CDR1 SQVTM, CDR2 ANQGSEA. In nucleotides, the CDR3 is TGCAGCGTTGGGCTGAATCAAGAGACCCAGTACTTC. It translates to CSVGLNQETQYF.

V usage is TRBV7-8 and J usage is TRBJ2-7; no clear D. The CDR3 runs to 13 residues. V lost 2 bases and J lost 3, with 8 bases in between. Germline loops: CDR1 SGHVS, CDR2 FQNEAQ. CDR3 sequence: CASSLTTVYEQYF. DNA of the CDR3: TGTGCCAGCAGCTTAACCACGGTCTACGAGCAGTACTTC.

CDR3 residues: CASTPSGLTDTQYF. CDR3 sequence (DNA): TGTGCCAGCACCCCAAGCGGTCTCACAGATACGCAGTATTTT. This sequence joins TRBV6-6 and TRBJ2-3; D perhaps matches TRBD2 (5 bases). The CDR3 sequence is 14 residues long. CDR1 MNHNY and CDR2 SVGAGI come from the germline V gene (reference sequence). V was trimmed by 7 bases and J by 2 bases, leaving 13 bases between them.

The chain carries TRBV10-2 and TRBJ2-2; D is perhaps TRBD1 (6 bases). The CDR3 consists of 14 residues. V gave up 6 bases and J gave up 6 bases, with 14 bases separating them. The V gene's germline CDR1 is WSHSY and CDR2 SAAADI. The CDR3 coding sequence is TGCGCCAGCAGATTCTGGGGGCAGGCCGGGGAGCTGTTTTTT. Translating gives CASRFWGQAGELFF.

The chain combines TRBV5-1 with TRBJ1-1; 9 nucleotides align to TRBD1. The germline gives CDR1 SGHRS, CDR2 YFSETQ. J gave up 4 bases and V 0 bases, and 10 bases lay outside the gene matches. This CDR3 region has 17 residues. The CDR3 sequence is CASSLGRTGAPGTEAFF. In DNA, the CDR3 is TGCGCCAGCAGCTTGGGTAGGACAGGGGCGCCGGGCACTGAAGCTTTCTTT.

The V call is TRBV19, the J call TRBJ1-1; 11 positions agree with TRBD1. CDR3 length equals 15 residues. Germline CDR1 is LNHDA and CDR2 is SQIVND (reference sequence). V was pared by 2 bases and J by 5 bases, with 4 bases of the junction left unmatched. The CDR3 reads CASSIMGQGGTEAFF. In DNA form, the CDR3 reads TGTGCCAGTAGTATAATGGGACAGGGGGGGACTGAAGCTTTCTTT.

The V and J genes are TRBV29-1 and TRBJ1-1, with a weak D call TRBD1 (6 bases). CDR1 SQVTM and CDR2 ANQGSEA come from the germline V gene. This CDR3 contains 15 residues. The V end lost 7 bases, the J end lost 3 bases, and 21 bases lay between the germline ends. The DNA of the CDR3 is TGCAGCGGCTGGATTTCGGACAGACTATACACTGAAGCTTTCTTT. This encodes CSGWISDRLYTEAFF.

A word on this clone: The junction does not match germline at one end; this may be a read error. This chain joins TRBV5-1 and TRBJ1-2, with a weak D call TRBD1 (6 bases). The germline CDR1 and CDR2 sequences are SGHRS and YFSETQ. The CDR3 has 14 residues. The CDR3 reads CASSYTGTNSGYTF. DNA for the CDR3: TGCGCCAGCAGCTATACAGGGACGAACTCTGGCTACACCTTC.

The chain recombines TRBV5-4 with TRBJ2-1, with a weak D call TRBD1 (6 bases). The CDR3 contains 14 residues. V was clipped by 4 bases and J by 0 bases, with 8 bases between them. CDR1 and CDR2 from the germline V gene are SGHNT and YYREEE (reference sequence). The CDR3 coding sequence is TGTGCCAGCAGCCTGGGACACTCCTACAATGAGCAGTTCTTC. It yields the protein CASSLGHSYNEQFF.

This chain uses TRBV2 with TRBJ2-3; D may be TRBD1 (5 bases). V lost 7 bases and J 0 bases, leaving 17 bases between the germline ends. The CDR3 sequence is 16 residues long. In germline, CDR1 is SNHLY, CDR2 FYNNEI. The CDR3 nucleotides are TGTGCCAGCACTCTCATAAACGGACAAAGCACAGATACGCAGTATTTT. This codes for CASTLINGQSTDTQYF.